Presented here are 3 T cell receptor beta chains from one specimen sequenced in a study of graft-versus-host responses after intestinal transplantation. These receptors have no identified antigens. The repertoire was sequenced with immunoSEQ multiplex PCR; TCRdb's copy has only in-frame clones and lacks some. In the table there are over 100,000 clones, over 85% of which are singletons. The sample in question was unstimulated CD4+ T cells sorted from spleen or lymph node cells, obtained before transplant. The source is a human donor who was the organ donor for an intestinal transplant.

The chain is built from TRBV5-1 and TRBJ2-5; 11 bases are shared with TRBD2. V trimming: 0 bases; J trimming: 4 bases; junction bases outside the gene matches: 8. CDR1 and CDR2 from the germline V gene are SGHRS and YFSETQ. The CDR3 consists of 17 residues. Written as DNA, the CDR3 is TGCGCCAGCAGCTTGGCCGCGACAGGACTAGCGGGAGAGACCCAGTACTTC. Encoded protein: CASSLAATGLAGETQYF. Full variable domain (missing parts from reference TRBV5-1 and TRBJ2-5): KAGVTQTPRYLIKTRGQQVTLSCSPISGHRSVSWYQQTPGQGLQFLFEYFSETQRNKGNFPGRFSGRQFSNSRSEMNVSTLELGDSALYLCASSLAATGLAGETQYFGPGTRLLVL.

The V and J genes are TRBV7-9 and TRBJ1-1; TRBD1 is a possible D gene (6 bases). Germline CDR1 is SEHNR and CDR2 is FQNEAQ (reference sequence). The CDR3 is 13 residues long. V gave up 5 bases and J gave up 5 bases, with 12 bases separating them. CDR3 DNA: TGTGCCAGCAGCCAAGAACAGGGAACTGAAGCTTTCTTT. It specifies CASSQEQGTEAFF.

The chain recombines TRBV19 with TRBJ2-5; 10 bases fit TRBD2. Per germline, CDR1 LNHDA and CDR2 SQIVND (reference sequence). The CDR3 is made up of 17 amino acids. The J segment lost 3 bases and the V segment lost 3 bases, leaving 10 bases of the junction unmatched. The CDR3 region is CASSIRRGTSAKETQYF. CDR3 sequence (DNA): TGTGCCAGTAGTATCCGACGGGGGACTAGCGCGAAAGAGACCCAGTACTTC.